These 32 T cell receptor beta chains originate from one sample sequenced in a study of CD8 T cells in ankylosing spondylitis. MiXCR, applied by TCRdb to the 5' RACE reads, yields one record per CDR3 protein. The sample has 200,000 to 300,000 distinct CDR3 sequences; roughly 10% are singletons. The sequencing sample was made of blood, either unsorted or a sorted T cell fraction (not recorded which). The receptor source for this set is a male donor with ankylosing spondylitis or in good health (not recorded which).

This clonotype was observed many times. The V gene is TRBV5-1, the J gene TRBJ1-1, with 10 bases lining up with TRBD1. Trimming cost V 4 bases and J 1 base; bases outside gene matches: 4. The length of the CDR3 is 15 residues. The V gene's germline CDR1 is SGHRS and CDR2 YFSETQ. CDR3 DNA sequence: TGCGCCAGCAGCCCAGGGACAGGGGAGAACACTGAAGCTTTCTTT. This translates into CASSPGTGENTEAFF. The full variable domain, completed using reference TRBV5-1 and TRBJ1-1, is KAGVTQTPRYLIKTRGQQVTLSCSPISGHRSVSWYQQTPGQGLQFLFEYFSETQRNKGNFPGRFSGRQFSNSRSEMNVSTLELGDSALYLCASSPGTGENTEAFFGQGTRLTVV.

This clonotype was observed at least ten times. The chain carries TRBV19 and TRBJ2-1; a possible D gene is TRBD2 (6 bases). The length of the CDR3 is 14 residues. CDR1 is LNHDA, CDR2 SQIVND, per germline (reference sequence). The V and J ends lost 7 bases and 9 bases respectively, with 19 bases between them. The CDR3 DNA reads TGTGCCAGTAATCCGGGAGACGTACGTGGTGAGCAGTTCTTC. Translating gives CASNPGDVRGEQFF.

This clonotype was seen at least ten times. The chain links TRBV25-1 to TRBJ1-2, with a weak D call TRBD1 (6 bases). Between the trimmed V and J ends, which lost 5 bases and 7 bases, there was a span of 14 bases. Looked up from germline, CDR1 is MGHDK and CDR2 is SYGVNS. This CDR3 has 13 residues. CDR3 DNA: TGTGCCAGCAGTCCGAGGGGGGTCGGTGGCTACACCTTC. Its translation is CASSPRGVGGYTF.

The rearrangement links TRBV2 to TRBJ2-7; D unresolved. CDR1 is SNHLY and CDR2 is FYNNEI in the germline V gene. V lost 1 base to trimming and J lost 5 bases, with 9 bases between them. The CDR3 spans 13 residues. The CDR3, as DNA: TGTGCCAGCAGTGAAGGATCGAACCACGAGCAGTACTTC. Its protein product is CASSEGSNHEQYF.

This clonotype was picked up many times. This rearrangement joins TRBV7-7 to TRBJ2-5; D remains ambiguous. V was cut by 3 bases and J by 4 bases, with 9 bases left in between. This CDR3 comprises 13 residues. CDR1 and CDR2 from the germline V gene are SSHAT and FNYEAQ (reference sequence). The chain's CDR3 is CASSFQVRETQYF. The CDR3 DNA sequence: TGTGCCAGCAGCTTTCAGGTGCGAGAGACCCAGTACTTC.

The rearrangement joins TRBV4-2 to TRBJ1-1; the D is unclear. V lost 0 bases to trimming and J lost 1 base, with 12 bases between them. CDR3 length equals 16 residues. In germline, CDR1 is LGHNA, CDR2 YNFKEQ. DNA of the CDR3: TGTGCCAGCAGCCAAGATATATCCACACAGAACACTGAAGCTTTCTTT. Encoded protein: CASSQDISTQNTEAFF.

A few counts support this clonotype. The chain is built from TRBV10-2 and TRBJ1-1; no reliable D call. Looked up from germline, CDR1 is WSHSY and CDR2 is SAAADI. V gave up 6 bases and J gave up 4 bases, with 9 bases separating them. This CDR3 is built from 12 residues. This chain's CDR3 is CASSFSSTEAFF. The CDR3 DNA is TGCGCCAGCAGCTTCAGTAGCACTGAAGCTTTCTTT.

In this sample, this clonotype turned up many times. The chain carries TRBV5-1 and TRBJ2-1; D is unclear. Trimming shortened V by 3 bases and J by 10 bases, and 14 bases separated the two germline ends. CDR3 length equals 13 residues. The germline V gene has CDR1 SGHRS and CDR2 YFSETQ. This CDR3 reads CASSSFIYGEQFF. CDR3 coding DNA: TGCGCCAGCAGCTCATTTATATATGGCGAGCAGTTCTTC.

In this sample, this clonotype turned up many times. The V gene is TRBV14, the J gene TRBJ2-3; D gene unclear. This CDR3 region has 14 residues. V was shortened by 0 bases and J by 0 bases, with 4 bases between the two germline ends. The germline V gene encodes CDR1 SGHDN and CDR2 FVKESK. CDR3 in amino acids: CASSQEQSTDTQYF. DNA for the CDR3: TGTGCCAGCAGCCAAGAACAGAGCACAGATACGCAGTATTTT.

This clonotype came up a few times. The rearrangement links TRBV4-1 to TRBJ1-6; tentatively, D is TRBD1 (5 bases). Germline V gives CDR1 MGHRA, CDR2 YSYEKL. Deletions cut 0 bases from V and 12 bases from J, with 15 bases between. The CDR3 consists of 15 residues. CDR3 loop: CASSQDDGGIRPLHF. CDR3 nucleotides: TGCGCCAGCAGCCAAGATGATGGGGGGATCAGACCCCTCCACTTT.

This clonotype was detected many times. V and J are TRBV4-2 and TRBJ1-4, with TRBD1 identical over 9 bases. Germline CDR1 LGHNA, CDR2 YNFKEQ. CDR3 length: 19 amino acids. V trimming: 0 bases; J trimming: 0 bases; junction bases outside the gene matches: 8. CDR3 coding DNA: TGTGCCAGCAGCCAAGAACGAACAGGGGGCATGGCAACTAATGAAAAACTGTTTTTT. Its translation: CASSQERTGGMATNEKLFF.

This clonotype has at least ten counts. V usage is TRBV29-1 and J usage is TRBJ2-1, with 8 bases fitting TRBD2. The CDR3 has 14 amino acids. Germline lookup yields CDR1 SQVTM and CDR2 ANQGSEA. The V gene end was trimmed by 8 bases and the J gene end by 3 bases; junction bases not matched to a gene: 9. The CDR3 sequence: CSLTGTRIYNEQFF. In DNA, the CDR3 is TGCAGCCTAACCGGGACTAGAATCTACAATGAGCAGTTCTTC.

This rearrangement joins TRBV5-1 to TRBJ1-2, with a tentative D call TRBD1 (5 bases). The V end was cut by 5 bases, the J end by 3 bases, with 11 bases between. CDR3 length equals 13 residues. The germline gives CDR1 SGHRS, CDR2 YFSETQ. CDR3 in amino acids: CASSPGGDYGYTF. The CDR3 nucleotides read TGCGCCAGCAGTCCGGGGGGAGACTATGGCTACACCTTC.

V and J are TRBV29-1 and TRBJ2-7, with a possible D match to TRBD2 (5 bases). The CDR3 runs 14 residues. The V end was cut by 7 bases, the J end by 3 bases, with 19 bases between. Per the germline V gene, CDR1 is SQVTM and CDR2 is ANQGSEA. The CDR3 loop is CSASIGLKHYEQYF. Written as DNA, the CDR3 is TGCAGCGCCTCAATCGGACTCAAACACTACGAGCAGTACTTC.

This clonotype occurred many times. The chain is built from TRBV6-2 or TRBV6-3 and TRBJ2-1; 9 nucleotides align to TRBD1. V shed 4 bases and J 4 bases; nucleotides not matched to a gene: 5. This CDR3 has 15 residues. CDR1 and CDR2 from the germline V gene are MNHEY and SVGEGT. CDR3 in amino acids: CASSSGTGTYNEQFF. The CDR3, as DNA: TGTGCCAGCAGTTCTGGGACAGGGACTTACAATGAGCAGTTCTTC.

This clonotype showed up many times. The chain employs TRBV7-9 and TRBJ2-5; TRBD2 is a possible D gene (5 bases). The germline gives CDR1 SEHNR, CDR2 FQNEAQ (reference sequence). This CDR3 is 14 amino acids long. Trimming shortened V by 4 bases and J by 5 bases, and 14 bases separated the two germline ends. The CDR3 DNA is TGTGCCAGCAGCTCCCCGGGATCTCTGGAGACCCAGTACTTC. The encoded protein is CASSSPGSLETQYF.

This clonotype was seen ten or more times. The chain combines TRBV9 with TRBJ1-3; TRBD1 is a possible D gene (6 bases). Per germline, CDR1 SGDLS and CDR2 YYNGEE. Trimming removed 0 bases from V and 8 bases from J, with 15 bases in between. The CDR3 covers 15 residues. DNA of the CDR3: TGTGCCAGCAGCGTAGCTCCGGGCAGGGGAGACACCATATATTTT. Its translation: CASSVAPGRGDTIYF.

This clonotype was counted between two and nine times. The V call is TRBV19, the J call TRBJ2-3, with TRBD1 identical over 7 bases. The J segment lost 6 bases and the V segment lost 6 bases, leaving 9 bases of the junction unmatched. CDR1 LNHDA and CDR2 SQIVND come from the germline V gene (reference sequence). This CDR3 has 14 residues. The CDR3, as DNA: TGTGCCAGTAGACGGGGTGAGGGGGCGGATACGCAGTATTTT. This encodes CASRRGEGADTQYF.

In this sample, this clonotype turned up many times. This chain connects TRBV12-3 or TRBV12-4 to TRBJ2-3; 9 positions agree with TRBD2. This CDR3 region has 15 residues. V was clipped by 1 base and J by 4 bases; unmatched bases: 3. The CDR3 is CASSLVGLAADTQYF. The CDR3 DNA sequence: TGTGCCAGCAGTTTAGTGGGACTAGCAGCAGATACGCAGTATTTT.

Concerning this clonotype itself: At one end, the junction sequence differs from germline, possibly due to a read error. V gene TRBV5-5 combines with J gene TRBJ2-7; D might be TRBD1 (6 bases). Per germline, CDR1 SGHKS and CDR2 YYEKEE (reference sequence). The CDR3 spans 15 residues. CDR3: CASSFQGIRPYEQCF. The DNA of the CDR3 is TGTGCCAGCAGCTTTCAGGGGATTCGGCCCTACGAGCAGTGCTTC.

This clonotype was counted between two and nine times. The gene calls are TRBV11-3 and TRBJ2-1, with 7 bases that match TRBD2. V lost 7 bases, J lost 5 bases, and 8 bases stayed unmatched. Germline V gene data show CDR1 as SGHNT and CDR2 as YENEEA. The CDR3 has 14 residues. The DNA for the CDR3 is TGTGCCAGCACCCCGCGGGGGACCGACAATGAGCAGTTCTTC. Translation gives CASTPRGTDNEQFF. The full variable domain, completed using reference TRBV11-3 and TRBJ2-1, is EAGVVQSPRYKIIEKKQPVAFWCNPISGHNTLYWYLQNLGQGPELLIRYENEEAVDDSQLPKDRFSAERLKGVDSTLKIQPAELGDSAVYLCASTPRGTDNEQFFGPGTRLTVL.

This clonotype showed up many times. This chain uses TRBV15 with TRBJ2-5, with D possibly matching TRBD2 (6 bases). Trimming left V 9 bases short and J 5 bases short, with 19 bases between. The CDR3 is made up of 14 amino acids. Per germline, CDR1 LNHNV and CDR2 YYDKDF (reference sequence). CDR3 protein: CATSGAARRETQYF. Here the CDR3 DNA reads TGTGCCACGTCGGGAGCAGCCCGAAGGGAGACCCAGTACTTC.

Notes on this clonotype: A much larger clonotype is one base distant, so this may be a read error. The CDR3 protein is CSGRGGRTDTQYF. CDR3 in DNA: TGCAGTGGAAGAGGGGGGCGCACAGATACGCAGTATTTT. V gene TRBV20-1 combines with J gene TRBJ2-3; D is tentatively TRBD1 or TRBD2 (6 bases each). The germline gives CDR1 DFQATT, CDR2 SNEGSKA (reference sequence). CDR3 length: 13 residues. Trimming removed 7 bases at V and 1 base at J, with 12 bases between.

This clonotype was found many times. The chain employs TRBV20-1 and TRBJ1-5; a weak D match, TRBD1 (6 bases). The CDR3 length is 14 residues. V dropped 5 bases and J dropped 3 bases, with 14 bases sitting between them. CDR1 DFQATT and CDR2 SNEGSKA come from the germline V gene (reference sequence). CDR3 amino acids: CSAGAGAFNQPQHF. The CDR3 coding sequence is TGCAGTGCTGGGGCGGGGGCCTTCAATCAGCCCCAGCATTTT.

This clonotype was recorded many times. The chain recombines TRBV30 with TRBJ2-1; 10 nucleotides agree with TRBD1. CDR1 GTSNPN and CDR2 SVGIG come from the germline V gene (reference sequence). There are 14 residues in the CDR3. After removal of 4 bases from V and 5 bases from J, the junction contained 5 bases not matched to a gene. In DNA, the CDR3 is TGTGCCTGGAACTTGGGGACAGGGGACAATGAGCAGTTCTTC. This gives the protein CAWNLGTGDNEQFF.

The rearrangement links TRBV11-2 to TRBJ2-3, with 12 nucleotides matching TRBD2. The ends lost 4 bases at V and 7 bases at J; junction bases unmatched: 6. This CDR3 contains 15 residues. The germline V gene encodes CDR1 SGHAT and CDR2 FQNNGV. CDR3 sequence: CASSSTSGGMNTQYF. The CDR3 DNA sequence: TGTGCCAGCAGCTCCACTAGCGGGGGGATGAATACGCAGTATTTT.

This clonotype came up a few times. V usage is TRBV10-3 and J usage is TRBJ2-7; D perhaps matches TRBD2 (7 bases). The V end lost 11 bases, the J end lost 0 bases, and 14 bases lay between the germline ends. Looked up from germline, CDR1 is ENHRY and CDR2 is SYGVKD. CDR3 length equals 13 residues. In DNA form, the CDR3 reads TGTGCCGTTGGGAGGGACACCTCCTACGAGCAGTACTTC. Amino acid sequence: CAVGRDTSYEQYF.

This chain uses TRBV7-9 with TRBJ1-1; D is undetermined. Looked up from germline, CDR1 is SEHNR and CDR2 is FQNEAQ (reference sequence). Trimming removed 3 bases at V and 0 bases at J, with 11 bases between. There are 15 residues in the CDR3. CDR3 sequence (DNA): TGTGCCAGCAGCTTCGCCGGGATTATGAACACTGAAGCTTTCTTT. The encoded protein is CASSFAGIMNTEAFF.

This clonotype was counted only a few times. The V and J genes are TRBV30 and TRBJ2-3, with TRBD2 identical over 11 bases. The germline V gene has CDR1 GTSNPN and CDR2 SVGIG (reference sequence). Trimming removed 0 bases from V and 4 bases from J; junction bases left unmatched: 3. The CDR3 length is 15 residues. CDR3 in amino acids: CAWSVNSGGADTQYF. The DNA for the CDR3 is TGTGCCTGGAGTGTGAATAGCGGGGGGGCAGATACGCAGTATTTT.

This clonotype was found many times. The V and J genes are TRBV27 and TRBJ2-1; D gene uncertain. Trimming cost V 7 bases and J 6 bases, with 7 bases left between them. The CDR3 runs to 11 residues. Germline V lookup: CDR1 MNHEY, CDR2 SMNVEV (reference sequence). The CDR3 region is CASTIGNEQFF. The CDR3 bases are TGTGCCAGCACCATTGGCAATGAGCAGTTCTTC.

In this sample, this clonotype turned up many times. The gene calls are TRBV5-1 and TRBJ2-3; TRBD2 matches 7 bases. The trim removed 1 base at V and 2 bases at J, leaving 10 bases unmatched. CDR3 length: 17 residues. Germline loops: CDR1 SGHRS, CDR2 YFSETQ. CDR3 region: CASSLQVREIFTDTQYF. The CDR3 nucleotides read TGCGCCAGCAGCTTGCAGGTGCGGGAGATCTTCACAGATACGCAGTATTTT.

At least ten counts were recorded for this clonotype. The V call is TRBV3-1, the J call TRBJ2-1; 7 nucleotides match TRBD2. V lost 1 base, J lost 5 bases, and 2 bases stayed unmatched. Germline V lookup: CDR1 LGHDT, CDR2 YNNKEL (reference sequence). The CDR3 consists of 14 residues. The chain's CDR3 is CASSQAAGNNEQFF. The CDR3 DNA sequence: TGTGCCAGCAGCCAAGCAGCGGGGAACAATGAGCAGTTCTTC.